This T cell receptor beta chain was captured by sequencing in a study of blood T cell repertoires in COVID-19. Study as a whole: The samples span acute and convalescent COVID-19 from the United States, Italy and Spain. Sources were T cells, B-cell-depleted T cells, or PBMCs; the material itself was cDNA or gDNA.

Per the authors' pipeline: For nucleated cells, counts were estimated from reference gene primer amplification. TCRdb keeps only in-frame clones here, not all; method: immunoSEQ multiplex PCR. The V and J calls and clone size come from that table; D and trimming were worked out from the DNA. The sample has about 70,000 clones; about 88% are singletons. Trimming shortened V by 3 bases and J by 6 bases, and 11 bases separated the two germline ends. Germline assignment: CDR1 MDHEN and CDR2 SYDVKM. This CDR3 region has 13 residues. The rearrangement uses TRBV28 and TRBJ1-1; D possibly corresponds to TRBD1 (6 bases). This clonotype was obtained from a man aged 65-85 years with active COVID-19. Sequenced material: peripheral blood. In nucleotides, the CDR3 is TGTGCCAGCAGTTTGCACGGGACACCTGAAGCTTTCTTT. The encoded protein is CASSLHGTPEAFF.